A single sample gave rise to the 7 T cell receptor beta chains below, sequenced in a study of shared clonotypes between healthy human individuals. The assay was immunoSEQ multiplex PCR, and TCRdb's table has in-frame clones only and misses some. The table lists roughly 2 million clones, 85% to 95% of them singletons. Naive CD8 cells lacked CD45RO and underwent positive selection for CCR7, leaving out terminally differentiated effector memory CD45RA+ cells. Input material: naive CD8+ T cells sorted from blood. Receptors originate from a man aged 18 to 30 in good health.

This clone was detected once. The chain employs TRBV7-9 and TRBJ2-1; 8 bases map to TRBD2. Germline assignment: CDR1 SEHNR and CDR2 FQNEAQ (reference sequence). The CDR3 consists of 14 residues. Germline trimming cut 7 bases from V and 5 bases from J; bases unmatched to any gene: 7. As DNA, the CDR3 is TGTGCCAGCAACCCGGGTAGCGGGGACAATGAGCAGTTCTTC. It specifies CASNPGSGDNEQFF.

The rearrangement joins TRBV30 to TRBJ2-1; TRBD2 is a possible D gene (7 bases). The CDR3 runs 14 residues. Germline loops: CDR1 GTSNPN, CDR2 SVGIG (reference sequence). The V and J ends lost 0 bases and 9 bases respectively, with 15 bases between them. The CDR3 loop reads CAWSVWGGASEQFF. The CDR3 DNA is TGTGCCTGGAGTGTATGGGGGGGCGCGAGTGAGCAGTTCTTC.

The chain uses TRBV6-1 and TRBJ2-7; D might be TRBD2 (7 bases). Per germline, CDR1 MNHNS and CDR2 SASEGT. V lost 6 bases and J lost 11, with 14 bases in between. The CDR3 has 11 residues. The CDR3 spells CASRIGGEEYF. The CDR3, as DNA: TGTGCCAGCAGGATAGGGGGGGAGGAGTACTTC.

V gene TRBV30 combines with J gene TRBJ1-2, with no clear D. Germline V gene sequence: CDR1 GTSNPN, CDR2 SVGIG (reference sequence). This CDR3 is built from 13 residues. V dropped 1 base and J dropped 5 bases, with 11 bases sitting between them. The CDR3 protein is CAWSGGFDYGYTF. The CDR3 region has the DNA TGTGCCTGGAGTGGAGGGTTCGATTATGGCTACACCTTC. The complete variable domain, with remaining parts taken from reference TRBV30 and TRBJ1-2, reads SQTIHQWPATLVQPVGSPLSLECTVEGTSNPNLYWYRQAAGRGLQLLFYSVGIGQISSEVPQNLSASRPQDRQFILSSKKLLLSDSGFYLCAWSGGFDYGYTFGSGTRLTVV.

This sequence joins TRBV10-2 and TRBJ2-1; maybe TRBD2 (7 bases). Germline V gene sequence: CDR1 WSHSY, CDR2 SAAADI. CDR3 length equals 11 residues. The ends were cut back, 7 bases at V and 7 bases at J, with 8 bases in the middle. CDR3 in amino acids: CASKGGNEQFF. CDR3 DNA: TGCGCCAGCAAGGGGGGGAATGAGCAGTTCTTC.

Comment on this clone: Additional DNA sequences in this sample encode the identical CDR3. The chain links TRBV6-5 to TRBJ2-7; D uncertain. V dropped 0 bases and J dropped 2 bases, with 8 bases sitting between them. This CDR3 spans 14 amino acids. Per the germline V gene, CDR1 is MNHEY and CDR2 is SVGAGI. For the CDR3, the DNA is TGTGCCAGCAGTTACTCTGGGCGCGCCTACGAGCAGTACTTC. As protein: CASSYSGRAYEQYF.

V gene TRBV25-1 combines with J gene TRBJ2-2; D unresolved. This CDR3 region has 15 residues. Germline V gives CDR1 MGHDK, CDR2 SYGVNS. The V end was cut by 1 base, the J end by 4 bases, with 10 bases between. The DNA of the CDR3 is TGTGCCAGCAGTGAATCGGTACAACCCACCGGGGAGCTGTTTTTT. Translation: CASSESVQPTGELFF. Looking up the rest from reference TRBV25-1 and TRBJ2-2 gives the full variable domain: EADIYQTPRYLVIGTGKKITLECSQTMGHDKMYWYQQDPGMELHLIHYSYGVNSTEKGDLSSESTVSRIRTEHFPLTLESARPSHTSQYLCASSESVQPTGELFFGEGSRLTVL.